The 9 T cell receptor beta chains listed next were all sequenced from one sample in a study of blood T cell repertoires in COVID-19 (TCRdb year 2020). Library preparation used the immunoSEQ multiplex PCR assay. Sourced from immuneACCESS, this table was stored by TCRdb with only in-frame sequences that have V and J called. A share of the clones is absent; for the studies checked, an unresolved V gene accounts for under half, and the remainder has no known explanation. Counted in this sample were over 200,000 clones; about 83% of them appeared once. The ten most abundant clones make up 1.3% of the sample. Sequencing input: peripheral blood. The receptors derive from a woman aged 25-40 years with COVID-19, enrolled during active disease.

J is TRBJ1-1 and V is TRBV4-3; the match to TRBD1 covers 7 bases. The germline gives CDR1 LGHNA, CDR2 YSLEER. Trimming cost V 4 bases and J 1 base; bases outside gene matches: 6. The CDR3 is 15 amino acids. CDR3 sequence reads: CASSPGGTANTEAFF. The DNA for the CDR3 is TGCGCCAGCAGCCCCGGTGGGACAGCGAACACTGAAGCTTTCTTT.

The rearrangement uses TRBV4-2 and TRBJ2-7, with 7 bases identical to TRBD1. The CDR3 is 14 amino acids. With V trimmed by 7 bases and J by 3 bases, 9 bases remained unmatched. Germline V gene lookup returns CDR1 LGHNA and CDR2 YNFKEQ. The CDR3 DNA is TGTGCCAGCACCACTGAACAGGGGAACTACGAGCAGTACTTC. Translated: CASTTEQGNYEQYF.

This clone was seen ten or more times. This rearrangement joins TRBV7-3 to TRBJ2-7; tentative D call: TRBD1 (5 bases). The ends were cut back, 3 bases at V and 11 bases at J, with 14 bases in the middle. Germline CDR1 SGHTA, CDR2 FQGTGA. There are 12 residues in the CDR3. CDR3 protein: CASSFRQPEKYF. CDR3 coding DNA: TGTGCCAGCAGCTTTCGACAGCCCGAAAAGTACTTC.

The V and J genes are TRBV24-1 and TRBJ2-2; 13 bases line up with TRBD2. The CDR3 runs 17 residues. After removal of 6 bases from V and 3 bases from J, the junction contained 6 bases not matched to a gene. Germline V CDR1 and CDR2: KGHDR, SFDVKD. In nucleotides, the CDR3 is TGTGCCACCAGTCGAACTAGCGGGGGGGCCGACACCGGGGAGCTGTTTTTT. Amino acid sequence: CATSRTSGGADTGELFF.

This rearrangement joins TRBV27 to TRBJ2-1; 8 bases are shared with TRBD2. With 6 bases clipped from V and 3 bases from J, the junction kept 7 bases outside the gene matches. The CDR3 loop spans 15 amino acids. The germline V gene encodes CDR1 MNHEY and CDR2 SMNVEV (reference sequence). The CDR3 loop is CASSPSGFRYNEQFF. CDR3 DNA sequence: TGTGCCAGCAGCCCTAGCGGGTTCCGCTACAATGAGCAGTTCTTC.

The chain carries TRBV5-4 and TRBJ1-6, with D perhaps TRBD1 (5 bases). CDR3 length equals 13 residues. Trimming shortened V by 1 base and J by 10 bases, and 9 bases separated the two germline ends. Looked up from germline, CDR1 is SGHNT and CDR2 is YYREEE (reference sequence). The CDR3, as DNA: TGTGCCAGCAGCTTGCAGGGAAGCTCACCCCTCCACTTT. It specifies CASSLQGSSPLHF.

The chain is built from TRBV19 and TRBJ1-2; D is unclear. Germline V gene lookup returns CDR1 LNHDA and CDR2 SQIVND (reference sequence). The CDR3 consists of 13 residues. Trimming left V 1 base short and J 4 bases short, with 7 bases between. The CDR3 loop is CASSIGESYGYTF. DNA for the CDR3: TGTGCCAGTAGTATAGGGGAGAGCTATGGCTACACCTTC. The whole variable domain, remainder taken from reference TRBV19 and TRBJ1-2, is DGGITQSPKYLFRKEGQNVTLSCEQNLNHDAMYWYRQDPGQGLRLIYYSQIVNDFQKGDIAEGYSVSREKKESFPLTVTSAQKNPTAFYLCASSIGESYGYTFGSGTRLTVV.

V is TRBV11-1 and J is TRBJ2-7; possibly TRBD2 for D (5 bases). V lost 3 bases to trimming and J lost 4 bases, with 10 bases between them. CDR3 length: 13 residues. The germline V gene encodes CDR1 SGHAT and CDR2 FQDESV (reference sequence). CDR3 DNA: TGTGCCAGCAGCTTTGAGAGGGATTACGAGCAGTACTTC. Translated: CASSFERDYEQYF.

This rearrangement joins TRBV29-1 to TRBJ1-4; D is uncertain. CDR1 and CDR2 from the germline V gene are SQVTM and ANQGSEA. The CDR3 spans 16 residues. Trimming pared 0 bases from V and 0 bases from J, leaving 11 bases between. CDR3 sequence reads: CSVEDPGSTTNEKLFF. Here the CDR3 DNA reads TGCAGCGTTGAAGACCCCGGGTCTACAACTAATGAAAAACTGTTTTTT.